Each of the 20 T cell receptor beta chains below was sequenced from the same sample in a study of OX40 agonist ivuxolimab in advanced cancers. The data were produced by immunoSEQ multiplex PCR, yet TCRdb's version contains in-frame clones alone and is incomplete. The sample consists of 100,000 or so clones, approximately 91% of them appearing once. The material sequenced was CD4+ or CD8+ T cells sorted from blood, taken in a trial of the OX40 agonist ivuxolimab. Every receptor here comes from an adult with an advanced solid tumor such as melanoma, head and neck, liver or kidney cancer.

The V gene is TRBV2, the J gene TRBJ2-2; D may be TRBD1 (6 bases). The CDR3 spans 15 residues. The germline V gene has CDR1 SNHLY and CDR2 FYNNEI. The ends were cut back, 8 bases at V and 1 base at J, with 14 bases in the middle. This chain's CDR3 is CASGNGGQNTGELFF. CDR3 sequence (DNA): TGTGCCAGCGGAAATGGGGGACAGAACACCGGGGAGCTGTTTTTT.

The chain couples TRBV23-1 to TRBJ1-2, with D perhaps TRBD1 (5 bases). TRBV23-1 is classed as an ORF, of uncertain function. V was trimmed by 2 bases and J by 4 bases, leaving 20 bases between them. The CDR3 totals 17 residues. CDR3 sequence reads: CASSQLPDQGSGYGYTF. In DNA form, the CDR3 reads TGCGCCAGCAGTCAACTCCCCGACCAGGGTAGCGGCTATGGCTACACCTTC.

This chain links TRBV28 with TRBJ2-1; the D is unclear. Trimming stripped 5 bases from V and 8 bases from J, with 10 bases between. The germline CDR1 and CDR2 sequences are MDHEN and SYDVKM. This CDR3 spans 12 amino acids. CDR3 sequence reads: CASSPPSDEQFF. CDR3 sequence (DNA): TGTGCCAGCAGTCCCCCCTCGGATGAGCAGTTCTTC. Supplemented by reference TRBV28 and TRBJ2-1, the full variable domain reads DVKVTQSSRYLVKRTGEKVFLECVQDMDHENMFWYRQDPGLGLRLIYFSYDVKMKEKGDIPEGYSVSREKKERFSLILESASTNQTSMYLCASSPPSDEQFFGPGTRLTVL.

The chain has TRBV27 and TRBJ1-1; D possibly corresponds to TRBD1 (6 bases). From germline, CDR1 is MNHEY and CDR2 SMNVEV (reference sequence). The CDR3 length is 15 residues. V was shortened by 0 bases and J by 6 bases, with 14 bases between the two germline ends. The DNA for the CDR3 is TGTGCCAGCAGTTTATCGATTCTTGGGGGCCCTGAAGCTTTCTTT. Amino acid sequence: CASSLSILGGPEAFF.

As DNA, the CDR3 is TGTGCCAGCAGCTTAGTCGGACAGGGAGGCGAGCAGTACTTC. This gives the protein CASSLVGQGGEQYF. The V gene is TRBV7-2, the J gene TRBJ2-7; 8 nucleotides line up with TRBD1. V shed 1 base, J shed 6 bases, and the junction held 5 bases outside the gene matches. Germline V CDR1 and CDR2: SGHTA, FQGNSA. There are 14 residues in the CDR3.

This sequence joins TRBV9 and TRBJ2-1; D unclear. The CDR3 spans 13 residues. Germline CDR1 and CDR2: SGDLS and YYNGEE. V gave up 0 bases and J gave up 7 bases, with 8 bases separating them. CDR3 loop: CASSVGPGNEQFF. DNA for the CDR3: TGTGCCAGCAGCGTAGGACCCGGGAATGAGCAGTTCTTC.

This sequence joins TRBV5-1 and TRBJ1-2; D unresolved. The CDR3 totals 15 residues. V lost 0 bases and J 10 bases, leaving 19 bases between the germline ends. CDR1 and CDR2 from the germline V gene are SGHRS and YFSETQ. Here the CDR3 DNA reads TGCGCCAGCAGCTTGGCCTCGAGTTACACTATGACCTACACCTTC. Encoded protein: CASSLASSYTMTYTF.

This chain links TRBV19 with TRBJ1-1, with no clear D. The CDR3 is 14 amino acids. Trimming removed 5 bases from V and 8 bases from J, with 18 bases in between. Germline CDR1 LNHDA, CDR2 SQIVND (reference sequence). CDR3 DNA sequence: TGTGCCAGTAGTGGTCACGGGGTCTATAAGGAAGCTTTCTTT. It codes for CASSGHGVYKEAFF.

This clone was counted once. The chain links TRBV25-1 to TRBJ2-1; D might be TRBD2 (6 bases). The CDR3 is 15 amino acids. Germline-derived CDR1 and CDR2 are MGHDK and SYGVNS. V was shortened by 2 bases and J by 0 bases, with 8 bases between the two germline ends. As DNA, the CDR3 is TGTGCCAGCAGTGAAGGGGGGAGCTCCTACAATGAGCAGTTCTTC. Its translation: CASSEGGSSYNEQFF.

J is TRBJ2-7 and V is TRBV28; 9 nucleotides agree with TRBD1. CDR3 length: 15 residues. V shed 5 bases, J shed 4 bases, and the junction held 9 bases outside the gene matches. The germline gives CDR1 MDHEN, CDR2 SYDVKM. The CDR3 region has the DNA TGTGCCAGCAGTCCCCCGGGACAGGGAACTTACGAGCAGTACTTC. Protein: CASSPPGQGTYEQYF.

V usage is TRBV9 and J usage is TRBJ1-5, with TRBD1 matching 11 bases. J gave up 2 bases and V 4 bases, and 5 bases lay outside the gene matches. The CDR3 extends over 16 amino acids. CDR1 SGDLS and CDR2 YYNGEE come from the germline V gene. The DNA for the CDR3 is TGTGCCAGCAGCCCCGGACAGGGGGCAGGCAATCAGCCCCAGCATTTT. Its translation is CASSPGQGAGNQPQHF.

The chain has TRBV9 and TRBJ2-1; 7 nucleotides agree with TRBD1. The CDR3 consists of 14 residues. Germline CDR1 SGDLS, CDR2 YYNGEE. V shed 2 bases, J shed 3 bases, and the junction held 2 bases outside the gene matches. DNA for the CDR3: TGTGCCAGCAGCGTGGGACAGTACTACAATGAGCAGTTCTTC. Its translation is CASSVGQYYNEQFF.

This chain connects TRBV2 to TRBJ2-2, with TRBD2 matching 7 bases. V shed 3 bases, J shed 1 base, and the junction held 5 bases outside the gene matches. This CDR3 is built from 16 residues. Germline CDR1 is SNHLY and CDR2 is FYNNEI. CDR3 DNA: TGTGCCAGCAGTGAGTACGGCGGGAGGAACACCGGGGAGCTGTTTTTT. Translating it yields CASSEYGGRNTGELFF.

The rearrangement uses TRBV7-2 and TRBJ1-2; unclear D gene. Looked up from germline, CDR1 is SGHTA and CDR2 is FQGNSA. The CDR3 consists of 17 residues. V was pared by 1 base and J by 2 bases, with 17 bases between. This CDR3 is CASSLGIAGKGNYGYTF. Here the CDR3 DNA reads TGTGCCAGCAGCTTAGGGATTGCGGGAAAAGGGAACTATGGCTACACCTTC.

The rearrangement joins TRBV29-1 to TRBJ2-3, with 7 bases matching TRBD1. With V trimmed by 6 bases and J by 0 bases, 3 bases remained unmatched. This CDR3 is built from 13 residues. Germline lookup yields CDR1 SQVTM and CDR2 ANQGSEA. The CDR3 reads CSVGTASTDTQYF. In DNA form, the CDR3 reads TGCAGCGTCGGGACAGCCAGCACAGATACGCAGTATTTT.

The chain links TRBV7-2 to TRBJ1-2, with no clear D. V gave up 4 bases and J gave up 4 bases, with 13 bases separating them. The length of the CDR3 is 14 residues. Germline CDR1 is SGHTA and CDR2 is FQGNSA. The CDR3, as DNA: TGTGCCAGCAGCTCACCCCCGGCCAGCTATGGCTACACCTTC. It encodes CASSSPPASYGYTF.

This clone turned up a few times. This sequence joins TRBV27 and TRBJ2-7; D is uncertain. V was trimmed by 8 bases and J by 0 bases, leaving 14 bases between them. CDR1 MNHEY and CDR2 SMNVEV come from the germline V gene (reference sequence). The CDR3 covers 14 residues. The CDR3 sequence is CASSIDGSSYEQYF. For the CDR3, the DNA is TGTGCCAGCTCTATCGACGGAAGCTCCTACGAGCAGTACTTC.

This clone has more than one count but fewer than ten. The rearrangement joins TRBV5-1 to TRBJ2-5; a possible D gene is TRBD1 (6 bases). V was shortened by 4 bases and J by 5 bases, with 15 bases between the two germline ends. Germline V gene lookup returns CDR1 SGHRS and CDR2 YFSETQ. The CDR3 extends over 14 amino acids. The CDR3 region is CASSGGGHSETQYF. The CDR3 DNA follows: TGCGCCAGCAGCGGGGGCGGCCATAGTGAGACCCAGTACTTC.

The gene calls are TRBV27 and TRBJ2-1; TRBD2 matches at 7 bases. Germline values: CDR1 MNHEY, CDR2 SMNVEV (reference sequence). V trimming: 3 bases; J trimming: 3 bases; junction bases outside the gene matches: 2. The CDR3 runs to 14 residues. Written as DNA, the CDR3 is TGTGCCAGCAGTTTTCTAGCGGACTACAATGAGCAGTTCTTC. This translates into CASSFLADYNEQFF.

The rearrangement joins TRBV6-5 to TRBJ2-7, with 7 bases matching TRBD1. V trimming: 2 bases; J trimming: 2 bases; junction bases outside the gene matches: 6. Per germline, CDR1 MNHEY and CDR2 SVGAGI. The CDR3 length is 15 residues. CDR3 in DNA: TGTGCCAGCAGTTACAAAGTGACAGGGCCCTACGAGCAGTACTTC. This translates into CASSYKVTGPYEQYF.